The following is a TCR beta chain sequence with its context. Between the trimmed V and J ends, which lost 7 bases and 5 bases, there was a span of 18 bases. This CDR3 has 15 amino acids. Germline V gene lookup returns CDR1 MNHEY and CDR2 SVGAGI. The record originates from a study of blood T cell repertoires in COVID-19. Study as a whole: T cells, B-cell-depleted T cells, or PBMCs provided the cDNA or gDNA that served as material.

This table comes from immunoSEQ multiplex PCR, and its TCRdb copy is limited to in-frame clones, with some not included. Of approximately 190,000 clones listed, about 85% are singletons. Across 24 US areas, participants ranged in age from about 18 to 90 years. The rearrangement joins TRBV6-5 to TRBJ2-1, with D maybe TRBD2 (6 bases). The source material was PBMCs or T cells enriched from blood (not recorded which). This receptor was taken from a woman between 40 and 55 years old in a cohort exposed to, infected with or recovered from COVID-19 (not recorded which). The CDR3 bases are TGTGCCAGCACCCCCGCGGGACCAGGAAACAATGAGCAGTTCTTC. It yields the protein CASTPAGPGNNEQFF.